This T cell receptor beta chain was obtained from a study of T cells in Graves' hyperthyroidism and ophthalmopathy. Background on the study: Peripheral blood was taken when the disease was first diagnosed, before any treatment began.

CDR3 size: 12 residues. V shed 4 bases and J 15 bases; nucleotides not matched to a gene: 6. Germline CDR1 and CDR2: SEHNR and FQNEAQ (reference sequence). TCR beta CDR3 regions were amplified from RNA. The primer set for the first-round RT-PCR of the TCR CDR3 was HTBI. TCRdb re-derived calls from the multiplex PCR reads in MiXCR, one entry per CDR3 protein. Of approximately 370,000 distinct CDR3 sequences listed, approximately 18% are singletons. This clonotype was picked up many times. The clonotype was recovered from a woman younger than 45 with Graves' hyperthyroidism that later progressed to Graves' ophthalmopathy. Specimen: blood. The chain is built from TRBV7-9 and TRBJ2-1; 10 bases agree with TRBD2. This CDR3 reads CASSSSGRVWFF. The CDR3 region has the DNA TGTGCCAGCAGCTCTAGCGGGAGAGTATGGTTCTTC.